This T cell receptor (beta chain) was found in a study of radiotherapy plus CTLA-4 blockade in lung cancer (dated by TCRdb to 2016 to 2019). In terms of the full investigation: Among the enrolled patients, about 20% had an objective response, and approximately 33% reached disease control.

CDR1 and CDR2 are drawn from the germline V gene: SGHTA, FQGNSA. From the cysteine through the phenylalanine, the CDR3 covers 15 amino acids. CDR3 DNA only is kept here, 45 bases in frame from base 1. V loses 2 bases at its end and J loses 3 bases; junction bases beyond the gene matches: 5. Here is what the overall study found, with its caveats: After treatment with radiotherapy and ipilimumab, TCR clones that came from tumors expanded in the peripheral blood. Early dynamic changes in blood T cell clones, together with increased serum interferon-beta after radiation, were reported as the strongest predictors of response.

The study tested focal radiation therapy combined with CTLA-4 blockade (ipilimumab) in patients with chemo-refractory metastatic non-small-cell lung cancer. On this clone: The target of this receptor is not known. Base-call qualities are not available, and no considerably larger clone is one nucleotide away.

Library preparation used the immunoSEQ multiplex PCR assay. Imported from immuneACCESS, the table was reduced by TCRdb to in-frame sequences with V and J called. These copies leave out some clones; in studies compared against another copy, an unresolved V gene accounts for under half, and the cause of the remainder is not known. The sample table lists about 78,000 clones, roughly 86% of them with a count of one. Approximately 2% of the sample is in the top ten clones. The sequenced sample was peripheral blood, obtained from a patient treated with radiotherapy plus ipilimumab. This sequence uses TRBV7-2 and TRBJ1-1, with TRBD1 matching 8 junction bases. This TCR derives from a human donor with non-small cell lung cancer who had a partial response to radiotherapy plus ipilimumab. CDR3 loop: CASSLLGRGHTEAFF. In nucleotides, the sequence is TGTGCCAGCAGCTTATTGGGCAGGGGGCACACTGAAGCTTTCTTT.